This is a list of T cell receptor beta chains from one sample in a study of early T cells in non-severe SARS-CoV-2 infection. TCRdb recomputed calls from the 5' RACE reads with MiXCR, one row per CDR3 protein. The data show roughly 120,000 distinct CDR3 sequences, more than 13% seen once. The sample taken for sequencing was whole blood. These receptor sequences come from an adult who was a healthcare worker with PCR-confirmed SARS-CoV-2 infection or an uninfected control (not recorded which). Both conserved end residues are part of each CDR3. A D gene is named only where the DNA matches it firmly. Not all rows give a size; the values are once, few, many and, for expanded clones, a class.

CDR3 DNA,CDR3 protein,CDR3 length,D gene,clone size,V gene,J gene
TGTGCCAGCAGTGAGACCGGGACAGTAAATCAGCCCCAGCATTTT,CASSETGTVNQPQHF,15,TRBD1,few,TRBV6-5,TRBJ1-5
TGTGCCAGCAGCTCCGCCTTACACTACGAGCAGTACTTC,CASSSALHYEQYF,13,.,.,TRBV11-1,TRBJ2-7
TGCGCCAGCAGAACTGGAAACACCATATATTTT,CASRTGNTIYF,11,.,.,TRBV5-1,TRBJ1-3
TGCAGCGGTCAGACGGATTACACTGAAGCTTTCTTT,CSGQTDYTEAFF,12,.,few,TRBV29-1,TRBJ1-1
TGTGCCATCAGTGAGGGGACAGGGGATTTGGGCTATGGCTACACCTTC,CAISEGTGDLGYGYTF,16,TRBD1,many,TRBV10-3,TRBJ1-2
TGTGCCAGCAGCGTGACAGGGCTAACTAACTATGGCTACACCTTC,CASSVTGLTNYGYTF,15,TRBD1,few,TRBV5-6,TRBJ1-2
TGCAGCGTTGAAAGGACCCGGGAAGCTTTCTTT,CSVERTREAFF,11,.,many,TRBV29-1,TRBJ1-1
TGCGCCAGCAGCTCCTTCCAGGGGGCAGCAGATACGCAGTATTTT,CASSSFQGAADTQYF,15,TRBD1,.,TRBV5-1,TRBJ2-3
TGTGCCAGCAGCGTAGCTTGGGGGATCTCCTACGAGCAGTACTTC,CASSVAWGISYEQYF,15,.,.,TRBV9,TRBJ2-7
TGTGCCGTTGCCACCCTAGCGGGGGGACAAGAGACCCAGTACTTC,CAVATLAGGQETQYF,15,TRBD2,few,TRBV27,TRBJ2-5
TGTGCCATCAGTTTAGAGGGCACCTGGGATGGCTACACCTTC,CAISLEGTWDGYTF,14,.,.,TRBV10-3,TRBJ1-2
TGTGCCAGCAGCTTCCGTCTGTCCTACGAGCAGTACTTC,CASSFRLSYEQYF,13,.,few,TRBV5-4,TRBJ2-7
TGTGCCAGCAGCAAGGACAGGATGGGTGAAAAACTGTTTTTT,CASSKDRMGEKLFF,14,TRBD1,.,TRBV11-2,TRBJ1-4
TGTGCCAGCAGTTTTTCCGGGACTAACAATGAGCAGTTCTTC,CASSFSGTNNEQFF,14,TRBD2,few,TRBV12-3/TRBV12-4,TRBJ2-1
TGTGCCACCAGCAGAGTGGGACAAAATTCACCCCTCCACTTT,CATSRVGQNSPLHF,14,.,.,TRBV15,TRBJ1-6
TGTGCCAGCAGTTTAGGGATGGGAAACACCATATATTTT,CASSLGMGNTIYF,13,.,few,TRBV27,TRBJ1-3
TGTGCCAGCAGCTTTCTAGGGACAGGGGAGTATTTT,CASSFLGTGEYF,12,TRBD1,few,TRBV11-2,TRBJ2-3
TGTGCCAGCAGCTTGGCCGGGGGGCGTGGTACAGATACGCAGTATTTT,CASSLAGGRGTDTQYF,16,.,many,TRBV7-6,TRBJ2-3
TGTGCCAGCAGCTTAGGTGTTGGCGGGGGAGCGTTCAATGAGCAGTTCTTC,CASSLGVGGGAFNEQFF,17,TRBD2,.,TRBV7-9,TRBJ2-1
TGTGCCAGCAGCTTAGGGTTGGCTCTCTCGTACACCGGGGAGCTGTTTTTT,CASSLGLALSYTGELFF,17,.,.,TRBV11-2,TRBJ2-2
TGTGCCAGCAGCTTAAAAACGCCAGCGGGGGATTCGGATACGCAGTATTTT,CASSLKTPAGDSDTQYF,17,TRBD2,.,TRBV7-3,TRBJ2-3
TGTGCCAGCAGCCAGGTGGACTTGGGCTACACCTTC,CASSQVDLGYTF,12,.,many,TRBV3-1,TRBJ1-2
TGTGCCAGCAGCCTCTTGTCTGAAGCTTTCTTT,CASSLLSEAFF,11,.,.,TRBV7-8,TRBJ1-1
TGTGCCAGCAGCTTAAAAGCCGGGGAAGCTTTCTTT,CASSLKAGEAFF,12,.,.,TRBV7-9,TRBJ1-1
TGCGCCAGCAGCCAGGAACCGGGAGCCAATAACTATGGCTACACCTTC,CASSQEPGANNYGYTF,16,.,few,TRBV4-1,TRBJ1-2